One sample yielded the 9 T cell receptor beta chains listed below, sequenced in a study of cytomegalovirus exposure and HLA in healthy donors. Primers: 60 Vbeta forward and 13 Jbeta reverse. Measured with immunoSEQ multiplex PCR; TCRdb has only the in-frame clones, and not every one. Of 120,000 or so clones in the sample, more than 70% were seen once. Sequencing was carried out using PBMCs. The receptors derive from a man aged 25-40 years in good health and CMV-seronegative.

CDR3 amino acids: CASSDPREGRVAEAFF. CDR3 DNA sequence: TGTGCCAGCAGTGACCCAAGGGAGGGGAGGGTCGCTGAAGCTTTCTTT. V gene TRBV28 combines with J gene TRBJ1-1; the D gene is possibly TRBD1 (5 bases). CDR3 length equals 16 residues. Germline V CDR1 and CDR2: MDHEN, SYDVKM. V was pared by 5 bases and J by 6 bases, with 22 bases between. Filled out from reference TRBV28 and TRBJ1-1, the complete variable domain reads DVKVTQSSRYLVKRTGEKVFLECVQDMDHENMFWYRQDPGLGLRLIYFSYDVKMKEKGDIPEGYSVSREKKERFSLILESASTNQTSMYLCASSDPREGRVAEAFFGQGTRLTVV.

This clone was seen a handful of times. V and J are TRBV11-2 and TRBJ2-7, with 14 bases fitting TRBD2. Trimming cost V 4 bases and J 1 base; bases outside gene matches: 9. CDR1 SGHAT and CDR2 FQNNGV come from the germline V gene. The CDR3 covers 18 residues. Here the CDR3 DNA reads TGTGCCAGCAGCTACGGACTAGCGGGGGGCCTTACATCCTACGAGCAGTACTTC. This gives the protein CASSYGLAGGLTSYEQYF.

In regard to this clone: Other DNA sequences in the sample encode the same CDR3. J is TRBJ2-7 and V is TRBV7-3; 7 bases map to TRBD2. Germline CDR1 SGHTA, CDR2 FQGTGA. The CDR3 has 17 residues. Trimming at V came to 5 bases and at J to 3 bases, leaving 16 bases not matched to a gene. This chain's CDR3 is CASSPVAGVLNDYEQYF. CDR3 coding DNA: TGTGCCAGCAGCCCCGTGGCGGGAGTCCTAAACGACTACGAGCAGTACTTC.

The chain employs TRBV5-1 and TRBJ2-1; no firm D call. Trimming pared 4 bases from V and 0 bases from J, leaving 11 bases between. Germline V gene data show CDR1 as SGHRS and CDR2 as YFSETQ. This CDR3 spans 15 amino acids. The CDR3 DNA reads TGCGCCAGCAGCAGCACGGGTAGCTCCTACAATGAGCAGTTCTTC. This gives the protein CASSSTGSSYNEQFF.

The J gene is TRBJ1-1, the V gene TRBV2, with D perhaps matching TRBD1 (6 bases). Trimming took 4 bases from V and 4 from J, leaving 22 bases between them. The CDR3 consists of 17 residues. CDR1 SNHLY and CDR2 FYNNEI come from the germline V gene. The CDR3 region is CASSVGAGVGLSTEAFF. As DNA, the CDR3 is TGTGCCAGCAGTGTTGGGGCAGGGGTGGGTCTGTCCACTGAAGCTTTCTTT.

The V and J genes are TRBV7-9 and TRBJ2-3; D gene unclear. The CDR3 length is 13 residues. V lost 2 bases to trimming and J lost 2 bases, with 5 bases between them. CDR1 SEHNR and CDR2 FQNEAQ come from the germline V gene (reference sequence). The CDR3 is CASSLTITDTQYF. In DNA, the CDR3 is TGTGCCAGCAGCTTAACTATCACAGATACGCAGTATTTT. The complete variable domain, with remaining parts taken from reference TRBV7-9 and TRBJ2-3, reads DTGVSQNPRHKITKRGQNVTFRCDPISEHNRLYWYRQTLGQGPEFLTYFQNEAQLEKSRLLSDRFSAERPKGSFSTLEIQRTEQGDSAMYLCASSLTITDTQYFGPGTRLTVL.

The V call is TRBV9, the J call TRBJ2-2; 10 positions match TRBD2. Trimming took 3 bases from V and 8 from J; bases not matched to a gene: 7. In germline, CDR1 is SGDLS, CDR2 YYNGEE. The CDR3 covers 15 residues. The CDR3 reads CASSGDPGLAGELFF. CDR3 DNA sequence: TGTGCCAGCAGCGGAGACCCGGGACTAGCGGGGGAGCTGTTTTTT.

This clone was counted many times. CDR3 residues: CASSLAGYYYTF. DNA of the CDR3: TGTGCCAGCAGCTTAGCCGGGTATTACTACACCTTC. This rearrangement joins TRBV11-2 to TRBJ1-2; the D is unclear. CDR3 size: 12 residues. Trimming stripped 1 base from V and 10 bases from J, with 10 bases between. Germline loops: CDR1 SGHAT, CDR2 FQNNGV.

The V and J genes are TRBV6-6 and TRBJ2-4; 8 bases map to TRBD2. The CDR3 sequence is 13 residues long. The ends lost 5 bases at V and 7 bases at J; junction bases unmatched: 4. Germline loops: CDR1 MNHNY, CDR2 SVGAGI (reference sequence). DNA for the CDR3: TGTGCCAGCAGTCCCGGGGGGGAGAACATTCAGTACTTC. Residues: CASSPGGENIQYF.